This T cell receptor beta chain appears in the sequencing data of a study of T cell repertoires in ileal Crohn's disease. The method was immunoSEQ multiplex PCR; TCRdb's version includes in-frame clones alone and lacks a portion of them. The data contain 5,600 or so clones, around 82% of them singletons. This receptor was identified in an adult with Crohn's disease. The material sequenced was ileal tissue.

The CDR3 sequence: CASSPQIGEGTEAFF. In DNA, the CDR3 is TGTGCCAGCAGCCCTCAAATAGGTGAGGGCACTGAAGCTTTCTTT. The V call is TRBV7-9, the J call TRBJ1-1, with D uncertain. Germline V CDR1 and CDR2: SEHNR, FQNEAQ (reference sequence). Trimming left V 5 bases short and J 4 bases short, with 17 bases between. There are 15 residues in the CDR3.